A single sample gave rise to the 23 T cell receptor beta chains below, sequenced in a study of shared clonotypes between healthy human individuals. This table comes from immunoSEQ multiplex PCR, and its TCRdb copy is limited to in-frame clones, with some not included. The sample includes about 460,000 clones, over 60% of them seen just once. Specimen: PBMCs. These receptors were collected from a woman between 40 and 50 years old in good health. Some clones in this sample may be carry-over from other donors' samples.

V gene TRBV11-3 combines with J gene TRBJ1-2, with D perhaps TRBD1 (6 bases). The length of the CDR3 is 14 residues. V was trimmed by 0 bases and J by 8 bases, leaving 13 bases between them. Germline-derived CDR1 and CDR2 are SGHNT and YENEEA. The DNA of the CDR3 is TGTGCCAGCAGCTTAGATCCCACAGGGTTAGGCTACACCTTC. Amino acids: CASSLDPTGLGYTF.

V and J are TRBV7-9 and TRBJ2-7; D is perhaps TRBD1 or TRBD2 (5 bases each). Germline CDR1 is SEHNR and CDR2 is FQNEAQ (reference sequence). The CDR3 runs 17 residues. V lost 5 bases and J lost 5, with 25 bases in between. The CDR3 bases are TGTGCCAGCAGCCTGTCCGGGACCTCCCCTCGCCGGGACGAGCAGTACTTC. This sequence encodes CASSLSGTSPRRDEQYF.

As to this clone: This may arise from a read error, as a much more abundant clone is one base away. Other DNA sequences in this sample translate to the same CDR3. The chain is built from TRBV28 and TRBJ1-1, with TRBD1 as a possible D gene (5 bases). Per the germline V gene, CDR1 is MDHEN and CDR2 is SYDVKM. The CDR3 has 18 amino acids. The CDR3 loop is CASSLFLVWGRPNTEAFF. The CDR3 DNA sequence: TGTGCCAGCAGTTTATTCTTGGTGTGGGGCAGGCCAAACACTGAAGCCTTCTTT. The full variable domain, completed using reference TRBV28 and TRBJ1-1, is DVKVTQSSRYLVKRTGEKVFLECVQDMDHENMFWYRQDPGLGLRLIYFSYDVKMKEKGDIPEGYSVSREKKERFSLILESASTNQTSMYLCASSLFLVWGRPNTEAFFGQGTRLTVV.

This clone turned up a few times. This chain links TRBV7-9 with TRBJ1-2, with D possibly matching TRBD1 (5 bases). Germline assignment: CDR1 SEHNR and CDR2 FQNEAQ (reference sequence). This CDR3 has 17 amino acids. Deletions cut 5 bases from V and 4 bases from J, with 23 bases between. The CDR3 reads CASSPGSGREYGYGYTF. Here the CDR3 DNA reads TGTGCCAGCAGCCCAGGGTCGGGCAGGGAGTACGGCTATGGCTACACCTTC.

The chain is built from TRBV28 and TRBJ1-3; D ambiguous. The germline V gene has CDR1 MDHEN and CDR2 SYDVKM. V was cut by 4 bases and J by 0 bases, with 10 bases left in between. The CDR3 totals 15 residues. The CDR3 loop reads CASSYKGFSGNTIYF. The DNA of the CDR3 is TGTGCCAGCAGTTACAAGGGTTTCTCTGGAAACACCATATATTTT.

The rearrangement links TRBV11-2 to TRBJ2-7, with unresolved D. The CDR3 consists of 13 residues. From germline, CDR1 is SGHAT and CDR2 FQNNGV. Trimming removed 5 bases at V and 4 bases at J, with 12 bases between. The CDR3 protein is CASSPNPPYEQYF. CDR3 sequence (DNA): TGTGCCAGCAGCCCCAACCCCCCATACGAGCAGTACTTC.

The chain has TRBV10-3 and TRBJ2-7; 7 bases are shared with TRBD2. CDR1 and CDR2 from the germline V gene are ENHRY and SYGVKD. This CDR3 has 17 residues. V lost 4 bases to trimming and J lost 2 bases; unmatched junction nucleotides: 14. This CDR3 reads CAISGAGGGAPTYEQYF. CDR3 nucleotides: TGTGCCATCAGTGGTGCTGGGGGAGGGGCCCCCACCTACGAGCAGTACTTC.

This chain connects TRBV10-3 to TRBJ1-5, with D unclear. Germline V lookup: CDR1 ENHRY, CDR2 SYGVKD. CDR3 length: 15 amino acids. Between the trimmed V and J ends, which lost 0 bases and 6 bases, there was a span of 12 bases. The CDR3 nucleotides are TGTGCCATCAGTGAGTCGGGAGCAGTCGGTCAGCCCCAGCATTTT. It is translated as CAISESGAVGQPQHF.

The chain links TRBV7-2 to TRBJ2-7; 10 bases match TRBD1. Germline CDR1 is SGHTA and CDR2 is FQGNSA. V was pared by 3 bases and J by 4 bases, with 3 bases of the junction left unmatched. The CDR3 runs 14 residues. The CDR3, as DNA: TGTGCCAGCAGCTTTAAGGGACAGGGGTACGAGCAGTACTTC. This sequence encodes CASSFKGQGYEQYF.

This chain links TRBV4-1 with TRBJ2-3; possible D gene TRBD1, 6 bases. V gave up 2 bases and J gave up 5 bases, with 17 bases separating them. The CDR3 contains 16 residues. Germline V gene data show CDR1 as MGHRA and CDR2 as YSYEKL. The CDR3 DNA is TGCGCCAGCAGCCAAAGGGACACCACCACATTAGATACGCAGTATTTT. As protein: CASSQRDTTTLDTQYF.

This clone occurred a few times. The likely explanation is a read error, given a far larger clone one base away. This same CDR3 is encoded by further DNA sequences in the sample. The gene calls are TRBV11-2 and TRBJ2-2; D may be TRBD1 (6 bases). CDR3 length: 15 residues. V shed 5 bases and J shed 1 base, with 11 bases lying between them. The germline V gene encodes CDR1 SGHAT and CDR2 FQNNGV. The chain's CDR3 is CASSLLTGNTGELFF. The CDR3 region has the DNA TGTGCCAGCAGCCTATTGACAGGGAACACCGGGGAGCTGTTTTTT.

This clone came up many times. The rearrangement links TRBV4-1 to TRBJ2-6, with 8 bases identical to TRBD2. J was trimmed by 4 bases and V by 5 bases; bases with no gene match: 7. The CDR3 is 16 residues long. Germline V gene lookup returns CDR1 MGHRA and CDR2 YSYEKL. CDR3 sequence (DNA): TGCGCCAGCAGCGGAGGACTAGCATTCGGGGCCAACGTCCTGACTTTC. It encodes CASSGGLAFGANVLTF.

The J gene is TRBJ2-2, the V gene TRBV7-2; 9 nucleotides match TRBD2. The CDR3 contains 16 residues. The junction had 6 bases not matched to a gene; V was cut back by 1 base and J by 6 bases. Per the germline V gene, CDR1 is SGHTA and CDR2 is FQGNSA. CDR3 region: CASSLVWSSGAGELFF. DNA for the CDR3: TGTGCCAGCAGCTTAGTGTGGTCTAGCGGGGCCGGGGAGCTGTTTTTT. The whole variable domain, filled in from reference TRBV7-2 and TRBJ2-2, reads GAGVSQSPSNKVTEKGKDVELRCDPISGHTALYWYRQSLGQGLEFLIYFQGNSAPDKSGLPSDRFSAERTGGSVSTLTIQRTQQEDSAVYLCASSLVWSSGAGELFFGEGSRLTVL.

This chain connects TRBV5-6 to TRBJ1-1; 8 nucleotides agree with TRBD1. V shed 3 bases and J 3 bases; nucleotides not matched to a gene: 7. The CDR3 spans 15 residues. Germline V gene sequence: CDR1 SGHDT, CDR2 YYEEEE. In DNA form, the CDR3 reads TGTGCCAGCAGCTGGGGAACAGGGGGTGACACTGAAGCTTTCTTT. Its translation: CASSWGTGGDTEAFF.

The rearrangement links TRBV6-5 to TRBJ1-1; no clear D. Germline V CDR1 and CDR2: MNHEY, SVGAGI. This CDR3 comprises 12 residues. V lost 7 bases, J lost 4 bases, and 10 bases lay in between. In nucleotides, the CDR3 is TGTGCCAGCAATACTGTTGGCACTGAAGCTTTCTTT. It is translated as CASNTVGTEAFF.

The rearrangement joins TRBV5-1 to TRBJ1-1; D is perhaps TRBD1 (6 bases). The CDR3 loop spans 13 amino acids. Germline CDR1 and CDR2: SGHRS and YFSETQ. Trimming took off 4 bases at V and 4 bases at J, with 11 bases between the two ends. CDR3 sequence: CASSTRGRTEAFF. The DNA for the CDR3 is TGCGCCAGCAGCACTCGGGGGCGCACTGAAGCTTTCTTT.

The chain recombines TRBV2 with TRBJ2-2; D not resolved. The length of the CDR3 is 15 residues. The germline V gene encodes CDR1 SNHLY and CDR2 FYNNEI. Trimming shortened V by 3 bases and J by 0 bases, and 8 bases separated the two germline ends. For the CDR3, the DNA is TGTGCCAGCAGTGACTCAAGCGCGAACACCGGGGAGCTGTTTTTT. This gives the protein CASSDSSANTGELFF.

The chain has TRBV29-1 and TRBJ2-7, with no clear D. V was cut by 4 bases and J by 2 bases, with 12 bases left in between. Germline V gene data show CDR1 as SQVTM and CDR2 as ANQGSEA. This CDR3 is built from 13 residues. CDR3 nucleotide sequence: TGCAGCGTTGGAACAGTCGAACCCTACGAGCAGTACTTC. Translated: CSVGTVEPYEQYF.

The J gene is TRBJ2-7, the V gene TRBV5-1; a weak D match, TRBD1 (6 bases). CDR3 length: 19 amino acids. The ends were cut back, 4 bases at V and 2 bases at J, with 28 bases in the middle. Germline values: CDR1 SGHRS, CDR2 YFSETQ. CDR3 sequence reads: CASSIDIMSRGFPTYEQYF. In nucleotides, the CDR3 is TGCGCCAGCAGCATTGATATTATGAGCAGGGGTTTTCCCACCTACGAGCAGTACTTC.

The chain employs TRBV29-1 and TRBJ2-5; TRBD2 is a possible D gene (6 bases). The J call could be wrong; TRBJ2-7 is a better fit for the DNA end. CDR1 is SQVTM and CDR2 is ANQGSEA in the germline V gene. CDR3 length equals 12 residues. CDR3 sequence: CSVEGLSYEQYF. The CDR3 DNA is TGCAGCGTTGAGGGACTTTCCTACGAGCAGTACTTC.

The rearrangement joins TRBV5-4 to TRBJ1-1; 7 bases fit TRBD1. Trimming cost V 4 bases and J 0 bases; bases outside gene matches: 3. Germline V gene data show CDR1 as SGHNT and CDR2 as YYREEE (reference sequence). CDR3 length equals 14 residues. In DNA, the CDR3 is TGTGCCAGCAGCGGGGGACAGCTGAACACTGAAGCTTTCTTT. Translation gives CASSGGQLNTEAFF.

This clone appeared a single time. A far larger clone is only one base removed, so a read error is likely. The chain couples TRBV10-2 to TRBJ1-5; a weak D match, TRBD1 (5 bases). The germline V and J ends were trimmed by 6 bases and 5 bases, with 8 bases remaining between them. CDR1 WSHSY and CDR2 SAAADI come from the germline V gene. The CDR3 loop spans 12 amino acids. The CDR3 DNA sequence: TGCGCCAGCAGGGGCAGGGATCAGCCCCAGCATTTT. It specifies CASRGRDQPQHF.

This sequence joins TRBV2 and TRBJ2-7; TRBD2 matches 10 bases. The J segment lost 0 bases and the V segment lost 8 bases, leaving 7 bases of the junction unmatched. The CDR3 runs to 15 residues. Germline loops: CDR1 SNHLY, CDR2 FYNNEI. CDR3 region: CASPEVAGGSYEQYF. CDR3 coding DNA: TGTGCCAGCCCGGAAGTAGCGGGGGGCTCCTACGAGCAGTACTTC.